This T cell receptor beta chain was identified during a study of OX40 agonist ivuxolimab in advanced cancers. Study-level background: Ivuxolimab, which patients received intravenously every 2 weeks, was dosed at 0.01 to 10 mg/kg. Three patients responded partially, comprising one with hepatocellular carcinoma and two with cutaneous melanoma.

Remarks on this clone: What it binds is unknown.

Germline V gene sequence: CDR1 MNHEY, CDR2 SVGAGI. The V and J ends lost 2 bases and 4 bases, in that order; junction bases with no gene match: 8. This CDR3 is 16 amino acids long. Measured with immunoSEQ multiplex PCR; TCRdb has only the in-frame clones, and not every one. The sample has tens of thousands of clones; around 89% are singletons. Study results and caveats: Certain nonresponders likewise exhibited a low normalized T-cell clonal expansion. CD8+ T cells averaged more expanded clones than CD4+.

The receptor was isolated from an adult with an advanced solid tumor such as melanoma, head and neck, liver or kidney cancer. The chain uses TRBV6-5 and TRBJ2-7; 10 bases align to TRBD2. Here the sequenced sample was CD4+ or CD8+ T cells sorted from blood, taken in a trial of the OX40 agonist ivuxolimab. The CDR3 coding sequence is TGTGCCAGCAGTTACCCCCCCGGTAGCGGGAGGTACGAGCAGTACTTC. Protein: CASSYPPGSGRYEQYF.